The present TCR beta chain was sequenced within a study of patients and donors after allogeneic stem cell transplantation. One entry per CDR3 protein, called by TCRdb with MiXCR from the RT-PCR reads. This table holds more than 850,000 distinct CDR3 sequences, roughly 18% found once. This receptor was taken from a human donor who was either an allogeneic HSCT recipient or a stem cell or donor lymphocyte infusion donor (not recorded which). It is not recorded whose cells these are; they may come from a transplant donor. The specimen was blood, either unsorted or a sorted T cell fraction (not recorded which).

The CDR3 nucleotides read TGTGCCAGCAGCCAAGTCCCCGCAGATACGCAGTATTTT. The encoded protein is CASSQVPADTQYF. The rearrangement joins TRBV3-1 to TRBJ2-3; no clear D gene. Germline V gene sequence: CDR1 LGHDT, CDR2 YNNKEL (reference sequence). Trimming shortened V by 1 base and J by 4 bases, and 6 bases separated the two germline ends. CDR3 length: 13 residues.